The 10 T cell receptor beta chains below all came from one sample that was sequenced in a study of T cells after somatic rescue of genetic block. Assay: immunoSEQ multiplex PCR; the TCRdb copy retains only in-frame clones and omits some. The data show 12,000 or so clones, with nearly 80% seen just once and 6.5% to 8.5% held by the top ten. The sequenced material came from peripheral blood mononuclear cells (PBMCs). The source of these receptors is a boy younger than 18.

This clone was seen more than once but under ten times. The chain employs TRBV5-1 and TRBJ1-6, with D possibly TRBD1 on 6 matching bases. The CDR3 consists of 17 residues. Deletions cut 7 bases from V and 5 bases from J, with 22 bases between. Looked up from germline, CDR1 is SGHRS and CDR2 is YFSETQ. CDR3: CASLTGRRDLNNSPLHF. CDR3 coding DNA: TGCGCCAGCCTTACAGGGCGCCGGGACCTGAATAATTCACCCCTCCACTTT.

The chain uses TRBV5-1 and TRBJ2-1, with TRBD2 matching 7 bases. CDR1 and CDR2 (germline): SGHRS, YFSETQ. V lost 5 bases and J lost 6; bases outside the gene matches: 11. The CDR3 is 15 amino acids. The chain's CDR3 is CASSLWEGMINEQFF. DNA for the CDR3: TGCGCCAGCAGTCTTTGGGAGGGGATGATCAATGAGCAGTTCTTC.

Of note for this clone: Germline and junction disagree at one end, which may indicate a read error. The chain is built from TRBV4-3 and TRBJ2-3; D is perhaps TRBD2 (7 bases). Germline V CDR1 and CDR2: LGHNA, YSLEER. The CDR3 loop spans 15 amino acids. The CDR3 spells CASNQGGASTDTQYF. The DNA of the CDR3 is TGCGCCAGCAACCAAGGGGGGGCAAGCACAGATACGCAGTATTTT.

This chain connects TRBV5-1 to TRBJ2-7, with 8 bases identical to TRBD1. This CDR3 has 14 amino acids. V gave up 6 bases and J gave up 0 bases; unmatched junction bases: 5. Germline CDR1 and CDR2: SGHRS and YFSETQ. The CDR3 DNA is TGCGCCAGCAAATGGACAGGGACCTCCTACGAGCAGTACTTC. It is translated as CASKWTGTSYEQYF.

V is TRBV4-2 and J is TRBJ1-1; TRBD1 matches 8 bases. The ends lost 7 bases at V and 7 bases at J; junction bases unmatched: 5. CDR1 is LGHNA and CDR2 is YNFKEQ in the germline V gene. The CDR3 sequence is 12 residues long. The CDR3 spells CASNQGANEAFF. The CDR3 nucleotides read TGTGCCAGCAACCAGGGGGCTAATGAAGCTTTCTTT.

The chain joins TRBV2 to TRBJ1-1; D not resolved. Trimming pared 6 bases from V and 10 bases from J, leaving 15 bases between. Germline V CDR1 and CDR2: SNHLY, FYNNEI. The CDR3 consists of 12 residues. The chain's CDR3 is CASRATHPGAFF. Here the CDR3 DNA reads TGTGCCAGCAGAGCGACCCACCCGGGAGCTTTCTTT.

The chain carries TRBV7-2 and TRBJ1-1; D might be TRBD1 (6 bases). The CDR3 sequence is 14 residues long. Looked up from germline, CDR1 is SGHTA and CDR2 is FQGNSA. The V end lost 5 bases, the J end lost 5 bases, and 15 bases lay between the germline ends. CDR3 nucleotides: TGTGCCAGCAGCCCCCCCGGGGGCGGAACTGAAGCTTTCTTT. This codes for CASSPPGGGTEAFF.

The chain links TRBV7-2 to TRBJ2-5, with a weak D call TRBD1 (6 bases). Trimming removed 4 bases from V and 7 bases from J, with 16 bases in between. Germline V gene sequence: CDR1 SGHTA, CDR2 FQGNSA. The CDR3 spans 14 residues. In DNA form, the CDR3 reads TGTGCCAGCAGCTCTCTTACAGGGCTGGGGACCCAGTACTTC. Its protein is CASSSLTGLGTQYF. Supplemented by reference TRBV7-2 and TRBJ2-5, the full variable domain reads GAGVSQSPSNKVTEKGKDVELRCDPISGHTALYWYRQSLGQGLEFLIYFQGNSAPDKSGLPSDRFSAERTGGSVSTLTIQRTQQEDSAVYLCASSSLTGLGTQYFGPGTRLLVL.

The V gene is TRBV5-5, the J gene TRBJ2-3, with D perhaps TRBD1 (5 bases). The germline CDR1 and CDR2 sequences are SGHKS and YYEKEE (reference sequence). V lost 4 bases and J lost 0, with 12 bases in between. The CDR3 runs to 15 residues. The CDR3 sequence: CASSLDRLSTDTQYF. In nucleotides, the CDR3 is TGTGCCAGCAGCCTTGACAGACTTAGCACAGATACGCAGTATTTT.

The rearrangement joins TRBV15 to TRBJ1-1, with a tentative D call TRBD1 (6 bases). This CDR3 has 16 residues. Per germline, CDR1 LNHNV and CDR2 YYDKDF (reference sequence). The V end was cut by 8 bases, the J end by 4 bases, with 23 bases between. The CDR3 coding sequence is TGTGCCACCGGGGACAACCGTTGGGGAATAGGCACTGAAGCTTTCTTT. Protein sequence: CATGDNRWGIGTEAFF.